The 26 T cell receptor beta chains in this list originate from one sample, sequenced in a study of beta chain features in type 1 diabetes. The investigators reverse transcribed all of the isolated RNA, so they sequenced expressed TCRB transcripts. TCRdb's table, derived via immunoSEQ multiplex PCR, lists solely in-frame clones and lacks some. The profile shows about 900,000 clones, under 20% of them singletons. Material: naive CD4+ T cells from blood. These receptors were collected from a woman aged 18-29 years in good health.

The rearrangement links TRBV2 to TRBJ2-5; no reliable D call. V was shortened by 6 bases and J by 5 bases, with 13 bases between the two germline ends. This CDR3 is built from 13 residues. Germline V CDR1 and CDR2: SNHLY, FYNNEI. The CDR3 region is CASSSHRWETQYF. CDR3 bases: TGTGCCAGCAGCAGCCATCGGTGGGAGACCCAGTACTTC.

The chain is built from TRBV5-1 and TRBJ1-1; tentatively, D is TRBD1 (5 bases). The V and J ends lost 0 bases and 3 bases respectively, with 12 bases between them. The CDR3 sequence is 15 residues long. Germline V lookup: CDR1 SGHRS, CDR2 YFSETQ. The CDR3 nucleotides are TGCGCCAGCAGCTTGGAAAGAGGGGAGGACACTGAAGCTTTCTTT. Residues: CASSLERGEDTEAFF.

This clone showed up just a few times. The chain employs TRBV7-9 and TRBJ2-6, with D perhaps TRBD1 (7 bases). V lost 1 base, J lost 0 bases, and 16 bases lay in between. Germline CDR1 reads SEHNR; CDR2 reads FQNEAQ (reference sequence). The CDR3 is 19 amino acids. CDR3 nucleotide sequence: TGTGCCAGCAGCTTAGATCTTGGGGGGACAGACTCTGGGGCCAACGTCCTGACTTTC. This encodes CASSLDLGGTDSGANVLTF. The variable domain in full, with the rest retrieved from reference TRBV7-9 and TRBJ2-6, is DTGVSQNPRHKITKRGQNVTFRCDPISEHNRLYWYRQTLGQGPEFLTYFQNEAQLEKSRLLSDRFSAERPKGSFSTLEIQRTEQGDSAMYLCASSLDLGGTDSGANVLTFGAGSRLTVL.

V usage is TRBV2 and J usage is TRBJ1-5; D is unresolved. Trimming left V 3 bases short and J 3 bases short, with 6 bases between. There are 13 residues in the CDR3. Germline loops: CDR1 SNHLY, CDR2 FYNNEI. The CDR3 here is CASSDENNQPQHF. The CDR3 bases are TGTGCCAGCAGTGATGAGAACAATCAGCCCCAGCATTTT.

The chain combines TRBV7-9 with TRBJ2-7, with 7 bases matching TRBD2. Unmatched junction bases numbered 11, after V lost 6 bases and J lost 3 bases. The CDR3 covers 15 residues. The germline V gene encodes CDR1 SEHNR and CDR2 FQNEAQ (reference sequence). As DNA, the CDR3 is TGTGCCAGCAGAACCGGGCGGGAGTTGTTCTACGAGCAGTACTTC. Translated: CASRTGRELFYEQYF.

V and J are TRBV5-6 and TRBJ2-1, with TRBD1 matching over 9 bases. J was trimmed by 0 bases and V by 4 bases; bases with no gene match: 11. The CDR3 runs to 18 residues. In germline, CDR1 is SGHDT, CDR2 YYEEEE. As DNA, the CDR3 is TGTGCCAGCAGCCCTACCCGACAGGGGGAGAGCTCCTACAATGAGCAGTTCTTC. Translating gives CASSPTRQGESSYNEQFF.

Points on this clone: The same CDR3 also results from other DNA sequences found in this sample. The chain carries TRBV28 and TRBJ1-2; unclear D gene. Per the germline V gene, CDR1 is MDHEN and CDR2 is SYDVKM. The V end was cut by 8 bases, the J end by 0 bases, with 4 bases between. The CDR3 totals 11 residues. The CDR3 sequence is CASHSNYGYTF. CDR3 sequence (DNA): TGTGCCAGCCATTCTAACTATGGCTACACCTTC.

CDR3 nucleotide sequence: TGCGCCAGCAGCACTCTAGGACAGGCAGGTATGGCGCAGTTCTTC. The encoded protein is CASSTLGQAGMAQFF. The chain carries TRBV5-1 and TRBJ2-1, with 7 bases that match TRBD1. Germline V lookup: CDR1 SGHRS, CDR2 YFSETQ. After removal of 4 bases from V and 12 bases from J, the junction contained 16 bases not matched to a gene. CDR3 length equals 15 residues.

CDR3 residues: CASSEFHTTNEKLFF. Here the CDR3 DNA reads TGTGCCAGCAGTGAATTCCACACAACTAATGAAAAACTGTTTTTT. This sequence joins TRBV25-1 and TRBJ1-4; D not resolved. CDR3 length equals 15 residues. Trimming stripped 1 base from V and 0 bases from J, with 6 bases between. The germline V gene encodes CDR1 MGHDK and CDR2 SYGVNS. Together with reference TRBV25-1 and TRBJ1-4, the CDR3 gives the full variable domain: EADIYQTPRYLVIGTGKKITLECSQTMGHDKMYWYQQDPGMELHLIHYSYGVNSTEKGDLSSESTVSRIRTEHFPLTLESARPSHTSQYLCASSEFHTTNEKLFFGSGTQLSVL.

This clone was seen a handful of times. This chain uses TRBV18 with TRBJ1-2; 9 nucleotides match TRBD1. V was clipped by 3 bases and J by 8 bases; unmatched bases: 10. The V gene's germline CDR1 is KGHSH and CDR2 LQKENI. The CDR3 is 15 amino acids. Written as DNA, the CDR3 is TGTGCCAGCTCACCGCAAGATGGACAGGGGATGGGCTACACCTTC. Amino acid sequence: CASSPQDGQGMGYTF.

The chain's CDR3 is CASSFGREETQYF. The CDR3 bases are TGTGCCAGCAGCTTTGGTAGGGAGGAGACCCAGTACTTC. The rearrangement links TRBV11-1 to TRBJ2-5; TRBD2 might be the D (5 bases). V lost 3 bases and J lost 5, with 10 bases in between. CDR3 length equals 13 residues. CDR1 is SGHAT and CDR2 is FQDESV in the germline V gene (reference sequence).

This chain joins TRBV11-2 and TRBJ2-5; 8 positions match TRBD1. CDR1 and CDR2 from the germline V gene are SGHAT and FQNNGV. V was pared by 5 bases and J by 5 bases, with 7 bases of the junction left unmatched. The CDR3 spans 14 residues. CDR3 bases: TGTGCCAGCAGCCCTCAGGGGGCGAGGGAGACCCAGTACTTC. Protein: CASSPQGARETQYF. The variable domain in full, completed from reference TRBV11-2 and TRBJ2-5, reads EAGVAQSPRYKIIEKRQSVAFWCNPISGHATLYWYQQILGQGPKLLIQFQNNGVVDDSQLPKDRFSAERLKGVDSTLKIQPAKLEDSAVYLCASSPQGARETQYFGPGTRLLVL.

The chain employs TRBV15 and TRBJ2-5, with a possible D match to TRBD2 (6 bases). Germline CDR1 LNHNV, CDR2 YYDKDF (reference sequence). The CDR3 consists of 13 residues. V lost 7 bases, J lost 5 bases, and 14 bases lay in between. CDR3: CATTTGDGETQYF. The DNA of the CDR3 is TGTGCCACCACGACGGGGGATGGGGAGACCCAGTACTTC.

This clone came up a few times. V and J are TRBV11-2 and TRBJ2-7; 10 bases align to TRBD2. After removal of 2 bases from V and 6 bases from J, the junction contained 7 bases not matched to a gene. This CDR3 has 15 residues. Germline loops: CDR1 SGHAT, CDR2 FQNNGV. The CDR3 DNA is TGTGCCAGCAGCTTACGCCTAGCGGGAGTCTCCGAGCAGTACTTC. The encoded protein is CASSLRLAGVSEQYF.

CDR3: CASSLISSGRDGEQFF. CDR3 nucleotides: TGCGCCAGCAGCTTGATTTCCAGCGGGAGGGACGGTGAGCAGTTCTTC. The chain has TRBV5-1 and TRBJ2-1, with 10 bases lining up with TRBD2. The CDR3 sequence is 16 residues long. Looked up from germline, CDR1 is SGHRS and CDR2 is YFSETQ. The V gene end was trimmed by 1 base and the J gene end by 9 bases; junction bases not matched to a gene: 10.

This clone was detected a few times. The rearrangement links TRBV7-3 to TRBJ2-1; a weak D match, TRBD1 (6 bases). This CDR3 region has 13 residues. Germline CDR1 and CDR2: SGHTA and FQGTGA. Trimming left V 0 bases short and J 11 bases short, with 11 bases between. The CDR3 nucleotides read TGTGCCAGCAGCTTAACCACACAGGGAAAGCAGTTCTTC. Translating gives CASSLTTQGKQFF.

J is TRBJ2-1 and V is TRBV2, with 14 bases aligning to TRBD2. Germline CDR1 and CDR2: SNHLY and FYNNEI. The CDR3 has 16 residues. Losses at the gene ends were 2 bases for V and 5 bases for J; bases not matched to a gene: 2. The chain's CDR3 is CASSERTSGRNNEQFF. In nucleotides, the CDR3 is TGTGCCAGCAGTGAAAGGACTAGCGGGAGGAACAATGAGCAGTTCTTC.

CDR3 protein: CASSQAFVDRVQPQHF. The CDR3 bases are TGCGCCAGCAGCCAAGCTTTCGTGGACAGGGTTCAGCCCCAGCATTTT. V gene TRBV4-3 combines with J gene TRBJ1-5; 8 bases fit TRBD1. V shed 1 base, J shed 6 bases, and the junction held 8 bases outside the gene matches. The CDR3 loop spans 16 amino acids. Germline values: CDR1 LGHNA, CDR2 YSLEER.

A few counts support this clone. The CDR3 loop is CATQEQGSEAFF. The CDR3, as DNA: TGTGCTACCCAAGAACAGGGGAGTGAAGCTTTCTTT. The rearrangement uses TRBV28 and TRBJ1-1; 7 bases map to TRBD1. Germline CDR1 and CDR2: MDHEN and SYDVKM. The CDR3 runs 12 residues. The complete variable domain, with remaining parts taken from reference TRBV28 and TRBJ1-1, reads DVKVTQSSRYLVKRTGEKVFLECVQDMDHENMFWYRQDPGLGLRLIYFSYDVKMKEKGDIPEGYSVSREKKERFSLILESASTNQTSMYLCATQEQGSEAFFGQGTRLTVV.

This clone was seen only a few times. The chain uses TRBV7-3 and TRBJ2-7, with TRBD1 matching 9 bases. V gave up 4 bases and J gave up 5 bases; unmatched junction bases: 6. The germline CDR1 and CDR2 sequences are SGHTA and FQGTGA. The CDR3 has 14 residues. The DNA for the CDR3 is TGTGCCAGCAGCTCCACAGGGGGCACGAACGAGCAGTACTTC. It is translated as CASSSTGGTNEQYF. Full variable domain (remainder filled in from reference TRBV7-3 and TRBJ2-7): GAGVSQTPSNKVTEKGKYVELRCDPISGHTALYWYRQSLGQGPEFLIYFQGTGAADDSGLPNDRFFAVRPEGSVSTLKIQRTERGDSAVYLCASSSTGGTNEQYFGPGTRLTVT.

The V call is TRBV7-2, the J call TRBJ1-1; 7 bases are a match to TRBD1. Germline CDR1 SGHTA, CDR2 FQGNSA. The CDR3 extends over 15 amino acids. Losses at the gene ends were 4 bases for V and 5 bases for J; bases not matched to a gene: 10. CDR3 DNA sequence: TGTGCCAGCAGCTCCCCAGACAGGGCGGGAACTGAAGCTTTCTTT. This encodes CASSSPDRAGTEAFF.

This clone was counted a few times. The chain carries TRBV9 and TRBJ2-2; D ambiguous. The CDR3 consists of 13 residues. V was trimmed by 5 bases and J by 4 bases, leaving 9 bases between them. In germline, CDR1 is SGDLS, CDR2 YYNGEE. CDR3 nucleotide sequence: TGTGCCAGCAGTGCCGTACCCACCGGGGAGCTGTTTTTT. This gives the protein CASSAVPTGELFF.

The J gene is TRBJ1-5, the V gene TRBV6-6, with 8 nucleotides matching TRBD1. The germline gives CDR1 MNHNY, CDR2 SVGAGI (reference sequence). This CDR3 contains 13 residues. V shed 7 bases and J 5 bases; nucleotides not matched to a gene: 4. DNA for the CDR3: TGTGCCAGCAAGGGACAGGACTATCAGCCCCAGCATTTT. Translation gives CASKGQDYQPQHF.

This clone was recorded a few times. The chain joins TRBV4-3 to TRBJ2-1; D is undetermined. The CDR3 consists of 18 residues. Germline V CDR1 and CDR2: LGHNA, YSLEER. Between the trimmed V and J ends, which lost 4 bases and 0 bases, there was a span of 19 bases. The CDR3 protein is CASSLNRRQTGSYNEQFF. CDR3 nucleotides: TGCGCCAGCAGCCTCAATCGGCGGCAAACTGGCTCCTACAATGAGCAGTTCTTC.

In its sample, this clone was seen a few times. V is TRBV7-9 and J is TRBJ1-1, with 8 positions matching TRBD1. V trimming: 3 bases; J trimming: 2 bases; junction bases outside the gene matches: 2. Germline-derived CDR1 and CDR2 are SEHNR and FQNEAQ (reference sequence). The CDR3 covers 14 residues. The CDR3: CASSLTGANTEAFF. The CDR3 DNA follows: TGTGCCAGCAGCTTGACAGGGGCTAACACTGAAGCTTTCTTT.

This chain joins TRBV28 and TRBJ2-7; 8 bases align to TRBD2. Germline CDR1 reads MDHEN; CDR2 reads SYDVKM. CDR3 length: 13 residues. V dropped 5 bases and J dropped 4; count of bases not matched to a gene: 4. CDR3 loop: CASSREGPYEQYF. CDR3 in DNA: TGTGCCAGCAGTCGGGAGGGCCCTTACGAGCAGTACTTC. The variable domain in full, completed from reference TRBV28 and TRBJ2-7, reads DVKVTQSSRYLVKRTGEKVFLECVQDMDHENMFWYRQDPGLGLRLIYFSYDVKMKEKGDIPEGYSVSREKKERFSLILESASTNQTSMYLCASSREGPYEQYFGPGTRLTVT.